This TCR beta chain stems from a study of Graves' ophthalmopathy and Graves' hyperthyroidism. The ends were cut back, 3 bases at V and 7 bases at J, with 18 bases in the middle. The length of the CDR3 is 14 residues. Germline values: CDR1 DFQATT, CDR2 SNEGSKA (reference sequence). RNA transcripts provided the template for amplifying TCR beta CDR3 regions. The workflow started with a first-round RT-PCR run with HTBI primers and then moved on to a second-round multiplex PCR. TCRdb processed the multiplex PCR reads anew with MiXCR; each CDR3 protein has one entry. This sample carries roughly 160,000 distinct CDR3 sequences, about two fifths of them seen once, and the ten largest clones take roughly 8.9%.

The source is a man in his thirties or forties with Graves' ophthalmopathy. Sequencing was carried out using peripheral blood. This chain links TRBV20-1 with TRBJ2-5; possible D gene TRBD2, 6 bases. The CDR3 region is CSAREDWGDWTQYF. CDR3 bases: TGCAGTGCTAGGGAGGACTGGGGGGATTGGACCCAGTACTTC.